This T cell receptor (beta chain) was obtained from a study of blood T cell repertoires in COVID-19. Turning to the study itself: Italy, Spain and the United States were the sources of the convalescent and acute COVID-19 samples.

CDR3 length: 17 amino acids. CDR1 is LNHDA and CDR2 is SQIVND in the germline V gene (reference sequence). Germline trimming cut 4 bases from V and 4 bases from J; bases unmatched to any gene: 12. TCRdb keeps only in-frame clones here, not all; method: immunoSEQ multiplex PCR. The sample lists tens of thousands of clones, 88% occurring once. Sequenced sample: peripheral blood. The receptor was isolated from a human donor in a cohort sampled during active COVID-19. This chain connects TRBV19 to TRBJ2-1; TRBD1 agrees at 8 bases. In nucleotides, the CDR3 is TGTGCCAGTAGTACCGTAATTCGGACAGGGAGTTACAATGAGCAGTTCTTC. This encodes CASSTVIRTGSYNEQFF.